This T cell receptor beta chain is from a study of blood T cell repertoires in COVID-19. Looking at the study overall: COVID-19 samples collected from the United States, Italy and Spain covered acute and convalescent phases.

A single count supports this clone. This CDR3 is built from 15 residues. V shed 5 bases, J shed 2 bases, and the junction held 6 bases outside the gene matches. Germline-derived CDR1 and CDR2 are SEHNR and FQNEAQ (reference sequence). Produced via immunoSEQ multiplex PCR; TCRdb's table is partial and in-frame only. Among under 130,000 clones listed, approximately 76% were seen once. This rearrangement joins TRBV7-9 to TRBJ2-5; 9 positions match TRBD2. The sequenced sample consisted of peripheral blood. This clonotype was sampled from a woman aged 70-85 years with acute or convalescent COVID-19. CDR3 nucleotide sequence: TGTGCCAGCAGCCTGCGACTAGCGGAGCAAGAGACCCAGTACTTC. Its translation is CASSLRLAEQETQYF.